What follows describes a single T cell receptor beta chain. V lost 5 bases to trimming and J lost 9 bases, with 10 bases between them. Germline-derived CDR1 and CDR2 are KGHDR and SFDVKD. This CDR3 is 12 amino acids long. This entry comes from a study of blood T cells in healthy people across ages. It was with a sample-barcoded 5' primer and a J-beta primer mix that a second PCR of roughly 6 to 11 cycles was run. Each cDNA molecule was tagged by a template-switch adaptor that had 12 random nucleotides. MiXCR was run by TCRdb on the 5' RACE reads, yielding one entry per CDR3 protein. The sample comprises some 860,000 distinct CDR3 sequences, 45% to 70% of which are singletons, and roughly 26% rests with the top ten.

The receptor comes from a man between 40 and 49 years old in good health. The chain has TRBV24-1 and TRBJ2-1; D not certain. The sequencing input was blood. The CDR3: CATSVQSGEQFF. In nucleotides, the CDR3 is TGTGCCACCAGTGTCCAGAGTGGTGAGCAGTTCTTC.